The following is a T cell receptor beta chain sequence with its context. This table comes from immunoSEQ multiplex PCR, and its TCRdb copy is limited to in-frame clones, with some not included. The sample holds fewer than 90,000 clones, 93% seen once. Trimming took 4 bases from V and 0 from J, leaving 12 bases between them. Germline CDR1 reads MDHEN; CDR2 reads SYDVKM. This CDR3 comprises 15 residues. This record comes from a study of T cell changes during pregnancy in multiple sclerosis. Sequencing was performed on peripheral blood, taken in the third trimester of pregnancy. The gene calls are TRBV28 and TRBJ1-2, with a possible D match to TRBD1 (6 bases). The source is a female donor in good health, enrolled as a control in a pregnancy study. The CDR3 DNA follows: TGTGCCAGCAGTTCCACAGGGAGTTCTAACTATGGCTACACCTTC. Its protein is CASSSTGSSNYGYTF.